One sample yielded the 19 T cell receptor beta chains listed below, sequenced in a study of shared clonotypes between healthy human individuals (dated by TCRdb to about 2020). Library generation was performed with the immunoSEQ multiplex PCR assay. TCRdb stores this immuneACCESS table with in-frame sequences only. Part of the clones is absent; in the studies checked, under half of the shortfall reflects unresolved V genes, and no reason is known for the rest. The sample profile shows over 850,000 clones; around 78% of them were found once. The ten largest clonotypes hold around 0.6% of the sample. Source material: memory CD4+ T cells from PBMCs. Taken with the paper, the label for cell subset or site translates to: CD45RA-negative fraction. The receptor set was obtained from a man aged 18-30 years in good health. Some clones in this sample may be carry-over from other donors' samples.

The chain has TRBV4-3 and TRBJ2-5, with 12 bases fitting TRBD2. The length of the CDR3 is 14 residues. Germline trimming cut 4 bases from V and 5 bases from J; bases unmatched to any gene: 2. Germline CDR1 and CDR2: LGHNA and YSLEER. The CDR3 bases are TGCGCCAGCAGCCTCCTAGCGGGGGGGGAGACCCAGTACTTC. Amino acids: CASSLLAGGETQYF.

The chain recombines TRBV5-1 with TRBJ1-5, with TRBD1 matching over 8 bases. The CDR3 length is 14 residues. Germline V gene lookup returns CDR1 SGHRS and CDR2 YFSETQ. V shed 4 bases, J shed 2 bases, and the junction held 2 bases outside the gene matches. The chain's CDR3 is CASSQGQGNQPQHF. The CDR3 region has the DNA TGCGCCAGCAGCCAGGGACAGGGCAATCAGCCCCAGCATTTT.

The chain combines TRBV19 with TRBJ1-5, with 7 bases that match TRBD1. The germline CDR1 and CDR2 sequences are LNHDA and SQIVND (reference sequence). Trimming took 4 bases from V and 3 from J; bases not matched to a gene: 12. CDR3 length equals 17 residues. Written as DNA, the CDR3 is TGTGCCAGTAGTAGCCTCTCGGGTGACAGGGACAATCAGCCCCAGCATTTT. Its translation: CASSSLSGDRDNQPQHF.

The CDR3 DNA is TGTGCCAGCAGCTTGTTGGGGGAGACCCAGTACTTC. This translates into CASSLLGETQYF. This chain uses TRBV5-6 with TRBJ2-5; no clear D. CDR3 length: 12 residues. Germline CDR1 SGHDT, CDR2 YYEEEE. V shed 1 base and J shed 5 bases, with 6 bases lying between them.

CDR3 region: CASSYSGQNQPQHF. Written as DNA, the CDR3 is TGTGCCAGCAGTTACTCGGGACAGAATCAGCCCCAGCATTTT. This chain connects TRBV6-5 to TRBJ1-5; 7 bases agree with TRBD1. With V trimmed by 0 bases and J by 4 bases, 0 bases remained unmatched. Looked up from germline, CDR1 is MNHEY and CDR2 is SVGAGI. The CDR3 spans 14 residues.

The chain has TRBV9 and TRBJ2-1, with 12 bases lining up with TRBD2. The CDR3 consists of 15 residues. Germline-derived CDR1 and CDR2 are SGDLS and YYNGEE. Losses at the gene ends were 3 bases for V and 8 bases for J; bases not matched to a gene: 6. The DNA for the CDR3 is TGTGCCAGCAGCGCCCGGACTAGCGGGATCGATGAGCAGTTCTTC. It encodes CASSARTSGIDEQFF.

This clone was seen once. The chain is built from TRBV11-2 and TRBJ1-1; unclear D gene. Trimming stripped 5 bases from V and 1 base from J, with 11 bases between. The CDR3 runs 14 residues. Germline V lookup: CDR1 SGHAT, CDR2 FQNNGV. In DNA, the CDR3 is TGTGCCAGCAGCGTCAGCGCGGGGAACACTGAAGCTTTCTTT. Amino acids: CASSVSAGNTEAFF.

The chain uses TRBV5-6 and TRBJ1-1, with D possibly TRBD1 on 6 matching bases. CDR1 and CDR2 from the germline V gene are SGHDT and YYEEEE. The CDR3 extends over 15 amino acids. Trimming shortened V by 3 bases and J by 5 bases, and 17 bases separated the two germline ends. In nucleotides, the CDR3 is TGTGCCAGCAGCTCCCCACAGGGATCAAGGACTGAAGCTTTCTTT. Protein product: CASSSPQGSRTEAFF.

The chain employs TRBV28 and TRBJ2-7; 10 bases align to TRBD1. V lost 1 base and J lost 4; bases outside the gene matches: 7. Germline CDR1 and CDR2: MDHEN and SYDVKM. CDR3 length equals 16 residues. CDR3 sequence reads: CASSLLFRQGAYEQYF. Written as DNA, the CDR3 is TGTGCCAGCAGTTTATTATTTCGACAGGGGGCTTACGAGCAGTACTTC.

The chain is built from TRBV30 and TRBJ2-7; 8 bases are a match to TRBD2. CDR1 and CDR2 (germline): GTSNPN, SVGIG (reference sequence). The CDR3 totals 13 residues. V lost 4 bases to trimming and J lost 4 bases; unmatched junction nucleotides: 6. The CDR3 is CAWNSGLVYEQYF. CDR3 DNA sequence: TGTGCCTGGAACTCGGGACTAGTTTACGAGCAGTACTTC. Together with reference TRBV30 and TRBJ2-7, the CDR3 gives the full variable domain: SQTIHQWPATLVQPVGSPLSLECTVEGTSNPNLYWYRQAAGRGLQLLFYSVGIGQISSEVPQNLSASRPQDRQFILSSKKLLLSDSGFYLCAWNSGLVYEQYFGPGTRLTVT.

The rearrangement links TRBV6-4 to TRBJ1-5; D ambiguous. The CDR3 totals 14 residues. Trimming pared 6 bases from V and 0 bases from J, leaving 9 bases between. The germline V gene encodes CDR1 MRHNA and CDR2 SNTAGT. CDR3 coding DNA: TGTGCCAGCAGGCAACAGTATAGCAATCAGCCCCAGCATTTT. It is translated as CASRQQYSNQPQHF.

This clone was counted between two and nine times. The chain uses TRBV9 and TRBJ2-3, with D tentatively TRBD2 (6 bases). This CDR3 comprises 16 residues. V was pared by 7 bases and J by 0 bases, with 18 bases between. The germline V gene has CDR1 SGDLS and CDR2 YYNGEE. DNA for the CDR3: TGTGCCAGCGGGCCATCAACCGGGACTAGCACAGATACGCAGTATTTT. As protein: CASGPSTGTSTDTQYF.

This chain connects TRBV6-5 to TRBJ1-5, with D perhaps TRBD1 (5 bases). The V and J ends lost 8 bases and 4 bases respectively, with 12 bases between them. This CDR3 is 13 amino acids long. The V gene's germline CDR1 is MNHEY and CDR2 SVGAGI. The CDR3 nucleotides read TGTGCCAGCCACGGGGGAGGGAATCAGCCCCAGCATTTT. Amino acid sequence: CASHGGGNQPQHF.

The chain links TRBV7-6 to TRBJ1-4, with a possible D match to TRBD1 (5 bases). CDR3 length equals 16 residues. V was pared by 1 base and J by 5 bases, with 14 bases between. Germline CDR1 reads SGHVS; CDR2 reads FNYEAQ. In DNA, the CDR3 is TGTGCCAGCAGCTTAGTCCCGGGACGGATAAATGAAAAACTGTTTTTT. This translates into CASSLVPGRINEKLFF.

This rearrangement joins TRBV5-1 to TRBJ2-7; 10 bases fit TRBD2. The CDR3 has 17 residues. CDR1 is SGHRS, CDR2 YFSETQ, per germline. V was pared by 0 bases and J by 2 bases, with 8 bases of the junction left unmatched. The CDR3 loop reads CASSLASSGSITYEQYF. The CDR3 nucleotides read TGCGCCAGCAGCTTGGCGTCTAGCGGGAGCATAACCTACGAGCAGTACTTC.

The rearrangement joins TRBV5-1 to TRBJ2-2, with TRBD2 matching 7 bases. The CDR3 has 15 residues. Trimming removed 5 bases from V and 4 bases from J; junction bases left unmatched: 8. From germline, CDR1 is SGHRS and CDR2 YFSETQ. Written as DNA, the CDR3 is TGCGCCAGCAGGGGGCTAGCGGACCCCACCGGGGAGCTGTTTTTT. The encoded protein is CASRGLADPTGELFF.

This chain links TRBV19 with TRBJ2-2, with 7 bases aligning to TRBD1. The germline gives CDR1 LNHDA, CDR2 SQIVND (reference sequence). The junction had 9 bases not matched to a gene; V was cut back by 4 bases and J by 4 bases. The CDR3 spans 16 residues. CDR3 coding DNA: TGTGCCAGTAGTACAAGACAGGGTGTGGGCACCGGGGAGCTGTTTTTT. Amino acids: CASSTRQGVGTGELFF.

The chain links TRBV6-1 to TRBJ2-5; 10 nucleotides line up with TRBD2. Looked up from germline, CDR1 is MNHNS and CDR2 is SASEGT. This CDR3 is built from 18 residues. V gave up 0 bases and J gave up 5 bases; unmatched junction bases: 12. The CDR3: CASSEAGGSGRVWETQYF. CDR3 nucleotide sequence: TGTGCCAGCAGTGAAGCGGGTGGAAGCGGGAGGGTGTGGGAGACCCAGTACTTC.

In this sample, this clone is medium-sized. Other nucleotide sequences from this sample produce the same CDR3. The J gene is TRBJ2-1, the V gene TRBV5-1; no clear D gene. Looked up from germline, CDR1 is SGHRS and CDR2 is YFSETQ. The CDR3 sequence is 13 residues long. V gave up 0 bases and J gave up 5 bases, with 6 bases separating them. CDR3 DNA sequence: TGCGCCAGCAGCTTGGGACCGAACAATGAGCAGTTCTTC. Translated: CASSLGPNNEQFF.